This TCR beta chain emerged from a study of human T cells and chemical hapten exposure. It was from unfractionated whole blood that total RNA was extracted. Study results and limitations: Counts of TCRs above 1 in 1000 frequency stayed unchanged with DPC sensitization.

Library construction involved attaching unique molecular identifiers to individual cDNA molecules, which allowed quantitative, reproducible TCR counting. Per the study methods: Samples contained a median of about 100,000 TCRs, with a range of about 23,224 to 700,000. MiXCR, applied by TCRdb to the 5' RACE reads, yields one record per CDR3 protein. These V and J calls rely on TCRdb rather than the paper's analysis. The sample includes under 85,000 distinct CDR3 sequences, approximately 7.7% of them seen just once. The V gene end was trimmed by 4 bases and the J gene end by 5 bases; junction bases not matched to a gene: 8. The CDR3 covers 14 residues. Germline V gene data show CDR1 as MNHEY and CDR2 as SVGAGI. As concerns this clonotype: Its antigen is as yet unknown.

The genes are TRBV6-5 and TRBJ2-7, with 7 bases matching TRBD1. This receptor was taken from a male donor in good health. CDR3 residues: CASSSRQGPHEQYF. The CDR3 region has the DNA TGTGCCAGCAGTTCCCGACAGGGTCCCCACGAGCAGTACTTC.